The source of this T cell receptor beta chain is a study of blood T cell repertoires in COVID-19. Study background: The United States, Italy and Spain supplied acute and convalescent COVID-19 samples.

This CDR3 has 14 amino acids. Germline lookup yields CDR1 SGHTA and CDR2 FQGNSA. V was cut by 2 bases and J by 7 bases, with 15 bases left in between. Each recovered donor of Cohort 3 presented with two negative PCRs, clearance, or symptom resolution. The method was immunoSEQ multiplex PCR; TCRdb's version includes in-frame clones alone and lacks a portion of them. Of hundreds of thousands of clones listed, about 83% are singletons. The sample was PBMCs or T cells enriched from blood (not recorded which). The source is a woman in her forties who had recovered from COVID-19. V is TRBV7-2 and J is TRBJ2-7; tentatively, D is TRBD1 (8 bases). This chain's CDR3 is CASSLNRGGLEQYF. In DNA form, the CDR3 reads TGTGCCAGCAGCTTAAACAGGGGGGGACTGGAGCAGTACTTC. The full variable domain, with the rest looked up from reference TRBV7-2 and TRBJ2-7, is GAGVSQSPSNKVTEKGKDVELRCDPISGHTALYWYRQSLGQGLEFLIYFQGNSAPDKSGLPSDRFSAERTGGSVSTLTIQRTQQEDSAVYLCASSLNRGGLEQYFGPGTRLTVT.